The 30 T cell receptor beta chains given below trace back to one sample, sequenced in a study of follicular helper T cells after annual influenza vaccination. Specified time point: 2013-2014 season, 7 days after vaccination. Clones were read by immunoSEQ multiplex PCR, and TCRdb kept only the in-frame ones, dropping some. The table shows approximately 8,700 clones, with about 83% occurring only once. Sequencing used CXCR5+ CD38- circulating T follicular helper cells from blood, obtained 7 days after influenza vaccination. The subset here: circulating Tfh, non-naive CD4+CXCR5+PD-1+ (ICOS+CD38+ or ICOS-CD38-). Every receptor here comes from an adult who received the influenza vaccine.

The rearrangement joins TRBV28 to TRBJ1-6; tentative D call: TRBD1 (5 bases). The germline CDR1 and CDR2 sequences are MDHEN and SYDVKM. The CDR3 has 15 residues. Trimming removed 6 bases at V and 8 bases at J, with 17 bases between. CDR3 nucleotide sequence: TGTGCCAGCAGCGGGGCGACGGGAAAATATTCACCCCTCCACTTT. Encoded protein: CASSGATGKYSPLHF.

The chain is built from TRBV4-2 and TRBJ2-3, with a weak D call TRBD1 (6 bases). Germline V gene data show CDR1 as LGHNA and CDR2 as YNFKEQ. Trimming pared 1 base from V and 5 bases from J, leaving 10 bases between. CDR3 length equals 14 residues. CDR3 coding DNA: TGTGCCAGCAGCCAAGTCGGGACAAAAGATACGCAGTATTTT. Translating gives CASSQVGTKDTQYF.

This clone was counted between two and nine times. The CDR3: CASSPRNRVDGELFF. In nucleotides, the CDR3 is TGTGCCAGCAGCCCGCGGAACAGGGTGGACGGGGAGCTGTTTTTT. The chain has TRBV5-6 and TRBJ2-2; D perhaps matches TRBD1 (6 bases). V shed 4 bases and J shed 7 bases, with 17 bases lying between them. In germline, CDR1 is SGHDT, CDR2 YYEEEE. This CDR3 comprises 15 residues.

The chain is built from TRBV30 and TRBJ1-2; 11 bases line up with TRBD1. The CDR3 has 13 residues. The germline gives CDR1 GTSNPN, CDR2 SVGIG (reference sequence). The CDR3 reads CAAPGQGELGYTF. Here the CDR3 DNA reads TGTGCGGCACCGGGACAGGGGGAACTTGGCTACACCTTC.

The chain has TRBV4-3 and TRBJ1-4, with TRBD1 as a possible D gene (6 bases). V was shortened by 0 bases and J by 8 bases, with 19 bases between the two germline ends. The germline V gene encodes CDR1 LGHNA and CDR2 YSLEER. The CDR3 is 17 residues long. DNA for the CDR3: TGCGCCAGCAGCCAAGATCCCCTACAGGGCCGCCAGGAAAAACTGTTTTTT. Protein sequence: CASSQDPLQGRQEKLFF.

In nucleotides, the CDR3 is TGCAGCGTCCCCACCGGTAGCCCTACTTGGGGCTACACCTTC. It is translated as CSVPTGSPTWGYTF. The chain links TRBV29-1 to TRBJ1-2, with D unclear. CDR1 is SQVTM, CDR2 ANQGSEA, per germline. Trimming shortened V by 6 bases and J by 8 bases, and 22 bases separated the two germline ends. This CDR3 region has 14 residues.

This chain links TRBV4-3 with TRBJ1-2; D call uncertain. The ends were cut back, 2 bases at V and 2 bases at J, with 9 bases in the middle. The CDR3 runs to 14 residues. The germline CDR1 and CDR2 sequences are LGHNA and YSLEER. The CDR3 DNA follows: TGCGCCAGCAGCCAAAAAGACGGGAACTATGGCTACACCTTC. The encoded protein is CASSQKDGNYGYTF.

The V call is TRBV5-1, the J call TRBJ2-7; D remains unclear. Germline CDR1 and CDR2: SGHRS and YFSETQ. Trimming cost V 0 bases and J 7 bases, with 8 bases left between them. The CDR3 has 12 amino acids. The CDR3 here is CASSLDGAEQYF. The CDR3 bases are TGCGCCAGCAGCTTGGACGGTGCGGAGCAGTACTTC.

The V and J genes are TRBV5-6 and TRBJ2-3; maybe TRBD2 (6 bases). The germline gives CDR1 SGHDT, CDR2 YYEEEE. Trimming stripped 3 bases from V and 2 bases from J, with 13 bases between. The CDR3 covers 15 residues. In DNA, the CDR3 is TGTGCCAGCAGCTCCGGGACTGGAGACACAGATACGCAGTATTTT. Translating it yields CASSSGTGDTDTQYF.

About this clone: The identical CDR3 is also encoded by other nucleotide sequences in the sample. V is TRBV4-3 and J is TRBJ1-3, with D unclear. The CDR3 totals 18 residues. Trimming removed 0 bases at V and 3 bases at J, with 18 bases between. Germline V lookup: CDR1 LGHNA, CDR2 YSLEER. CDR3 nucleotides: TGCGCCAGCAGCCAAGAGGTCCGCGGGCTGACGTTTGGAAACACCATATATTTT. Translating gives CASSQEVRGLTFGNTIYF.

A single count supports this clone. The sample holds other DNA sequences that translate to the same CDR3. CDR3 sequence (DNA): TGCGCCAGCAGCTTAGGGGGGAACACTGAAGCTTTCTTT. The encoded protein is CASSLGGNTEAFF. The chain is built from TRBV5-1 and TRBJ1-1, with D possibly being TRBD1 (6 bases). V was pared by 2 bases and J by 1 base, with 6 bases between. Germline V lookup: CDR1 SGHRS, CDR2 YFSETQ. The CDR3 is made up of 13 amino acids.

This clone has more than one count but fewer than ten. The J gene is TRBJ1-4, the V gene TRBV19, with D possibly matching TRBD1 (5 bases). The V gene's germline CDR1 is LNHDA and CDR2 SQIVND (reference sequence). The CDR3 extends over 13 amino acids. The V end lost 11 bases, the J end lost 4 bases, and 14 bases lay between the germline ends. As DNA, the CDR3 is TGTGCCTCGAACCGACAGCTTAATGAAAAACTGTTTTTT. Translated, it gives CASNRQLNEKLFF. The whole variable domain, filled in from reference TRBV19 and TRBJ1-4, reads DGGITQSPKYLFRKEGQNVTLSCEQNLNHDAMYWYRQDPGQGLRLIYYSQIVNDFQKGDIAEGYSVSREKKESFPLTVTSAQKNPTAFYLCASNRQLNEKLFFGSGTQLSVL.

This clone has a single count. In nucleotides, the CDR3 is TGTGCCAGCGCAGTCTACTCTGGAAACACCATATATTTT. Its translation is CASAVYSGNTIYF. The rearrangement links TRBV6-1 to TRBJ1-3; D remains unclear. The CDR3 runs to 13 residues. Looked up from germline, CDR1 is MNHNS and CDR2 is SASEGT. Trimming removed 8 bases from V and 0 bases from J, with 8 bases in between.

This clone was seen more than once but under ten times. This chain uses TRBV7-8 with TRBJ2-7; a possible D gene is TRBD1 (5 bases). CDR1 is SGHVS and CDR2 is FQNEAQ in the germline V gene. The CDR3 runs 13 residues. V was trimmed by 1 base and J by 4 bases, leaving 8 bases between them. The CDR3 is CASSLGQIYEQYF. The CDR3 bases are TGTGCCAGCAGCTTAGGACAGATTTACGAGCAGTACTTC.

The V and J genes are TRBV7-2 and TRBJ2-3; D is unresolved. The CDR3 consists of 12 residues. V was pared by 3 bases and J by 6 bases, with 7 bases between. Germline lookup yields CDR1 SGHTA and CDR2 FQGNSA. The CDR3 DNA reads TGTGCCAGCAGCTTTAGGTTTGATACGCAGTATTTT. Translation: CASSFRFDTQYF.

J is TRBJ2-7 and V is TRBV4-3; TRBD2 aligns across 8 bases. V shed 1 base and J 4 bases; nucleotides not matched to a gene: 15. Germline V gene lookup returns CDR1 LGHNA and CDR2 YSLEER. The CDR3 covers 18 residues. CDR3 nucleotides: TGCGCCAGCAGCCAAGCGTTAGCGGGGACGGCTTCCGGGTACGAGCAGTACTTC. It encodes CASSQALAGTASGYEQYF.

Note on this clone: One end of the junction varies from germline; a read error may be responsible. The genes are TRBV7-7 and TRBJ1-2; perhaps TRBD1 as D (5 bases). In germline, CDR1 is SSHAT, CDR2 FNYEAQ (reference sequence). CDR3 length equals 14 residues. The CDR3: CASSLAVGANGYTF. In nucleotides, the CDR3 is TGTGCTAGCAGCTTAGCTGTAGGGGCGAATGGCTACACCTTC.

This chain uses TRBV19 with TRBJ2-3; 9 bases agree with TRBD2. The germline V gene encodes CDR1 LNHDA and CDR2 SQIVND (reference sequence). The CDR3 contains 15 residues. Unmatched junction bases numbered 7, after V lost 3 bases and J lost 6 bases. The CDR3 nucleotides read TGTGCCAGTAGTATGTGGCGGGGGGGCGGTGATACGCAGTATTTT. Protein: CASSMWRGGGDTQYF.

V gene TRBV5-1 combines with J gene TRBJ2-3; 10 nucleotides line up with TRBD1. In germline, CDR1 is SGHRS, CDR2 YFSETQ. J was trimmed by 4 bases and V by 4 bases; bases with no gene match: 3. There are 14 residues in the CDR3. The CDR3 spells CASSLGQGSDTQYF. The CDR3, as DNA: TGCGCCAGCAGCCTGGGACAGGGGTCAGATACGCAGTATTTT.

The V and J genes are TRBV18 and TRBJ2-2; no definite D call. V lost 4 bases, J lost 3 bases, and 12 bases lay in between. Germline V CDR1 and CDR2: KGHSH, LQKENI. CDR3 size: 15 residues. The CDR3 DNA reads TGTGCCAGCTCACGAACCCTCCCCGACACCGGGGAGCTGTTTTTT. Translation gives CASSRTLPDTGELFF.

The rearrangement uses TRBV28 and TRBJ2-7; D possibly corresponds to TRBD1 (5 bases). CDR3 length: 15 amino acids. V shed 8 bases and J shed 4 bases, with 21 bases lying between them. CDR1 and CDR2 from the germline V gene are MDHEN and SYDVKM. In DNA, the CDR3 is TGTGCCAGCTCTGGGGCTAGTCAGTCGGTATACGAGCAGTACTTC. It is translated as CASSGASQSVYEQYF. Full variable domain (outside the CDR3, taken from reference TRBV28 and TRBJ2-7): DVKVTQSSRYLVKRTGEKVFLECVQDMDHENMFWYRQDPGLGLRLIYFSYDVKMKEKGDIPEGYSVSREKKERFSLILESASTNQTSMYLCASSGASQSVYEQYFGPGTRLTVT.

The rearrangement joins TRBV30 to TRBJ1-5; 11 nucleotides line up with TRBD1. Per germline, CDR1 GTSNPN and CDR2 SVGIG (reference sequence). The CDR3 consists of 14 residues. V lost 5 bases to trimming and J lost 7 bases; unmatched junction nucleotides: 7. CDR3 residues: CAWAGGTGGQPQHF. The CDR3 coding sequence is TGTGCCTGGGCGGGAGGGACAGGGGGACAGCCCCAGCATTTT.

The CDR3 loop is CASSESTHSYEQYF. The CDR3 DNA reads as TGCGCCAGCAGTGAGTCCACTCACTCCTACGAGCAGTACTTC. The chain is built from TRBV10-1 and TRBJ2-7; D unresolved. Trimming stripped 0 bases from V and 0 bases from J, with 6 bases between. CDR1 is WNHNN and CDR2 is SYGVQD in the germline V gene (reference sequence). The CDR3 contains 14 residues.

The chain carries TRBV4-2 and TRBJ1-1; D unclear. Germline assignment: CDR1 LGHNA and CDR2 YNFKEQ. The V end lost 0 bases, the J end lost 5 bases, and 16 bases lay between the germline ends. This CDR3 spans 16 amino acids. The CDR3 sequence is CASSQDPGQVGTEAFF. CDR3 DNA: TGTGCCAGCAGCCAAGACCCCGGCCAGGTAGGGACTGAAGCTTTCTTT.

V is TRBV29-1 and J is TRBJ2-3; 7 bases agree with TRBD1. Germline loops: CDR1 SQVTM, CDR2 ANQGSEA. CDR3 length: 13 amino acids. V dropped 7 bases and J dropped 0; count of bases not matched to a gene: 4. CDR3 nucleotides: TGCAGCGCCCGGACAGGCAGCACAGATACGCAGTATTTT. Protein: CSARTGSTDTQYF.

The chain combines TRBV15 with TRBJ2-2; the match to TRBD1 covers 9 bases. The CDR3 spans 18 residues. The germline CDR1 and CDR2 sequences are LNHNV and YYDKDF (reference sequence). J was trimmed by 3 bases and V by 1 base; bases with no gene match: 9. The CDR3, as DNA: TGTGCCACCAGCAGAGCTCCCACGGGACAGGGAGACACCGGGGAGCTGTTTTTT. This codes for CATSRAPTGQGDTGELFF.

J is TRBJ1-3 and V is TRBV9; 7 bases align to TRBD1. V lost 4 bases and J lost 4; bases outside the gene matches: 2. The CDR3 sequence is 13 residues long. Germline CDR1 is SGDLS and CDR2 is YYNGEE. The CDR3 region is CASSLQGGNTIYF. The CDR3 DNA reads TGTGCCAGCAGCTTACAGGGGGGAAACACCATATATTTT.

The chain is built from TRBV20-1 and TRBJ2-1; possible D gene TRBD2, 5 bases. V was pared by 7 bases and J by 5 bases, with 9 bases between. Germline V gene sequence: CDR1 DFQATT, CDR2 SNEGSKA (reference sequence). The CDR3 sequence is 11 residues long. CDR3 region: CSGTRNNEQFF. For the CDR3, the DNA is TGCAGTGGAACTAGGAACAATGAGCAGTTCTTC.

The V gene is TRBV14, the J gene TRBJ2-1, with 9 bases identical to TRBD1. Per the germline V gene, CDR1 is SGHDN and CDR2 is FVKESK. This CDR3 spans 16 amino acids. Losses at the gene ends were 1 base for V and 13 bases for J; bases not matched to a gene: 14. The CDR3 here is CASSQAGTGLRGSQFF. The CDR3 DNA is TGTGCCAGCAGCCAAGCCGGGACAGGGCTACGGGGAAGTCAGTTCTTC.

This rearrangement joins TRBV5-5 to TRBJ2-7, with TRBD2 matching over 7 bases. The CDR3 contains 14 residues. Germline V gene lookup returns CDR1 SGHKS and CDR2 YYEKEE (reference sequence). The ends lost 2 bases at V and 1 base at J; junction bases unmatched: 3. CDR3 amino acids: CASSFLAASYEQYF. CDR3 in DNA: TGTGCCAGCAGCTTTCTAGCGGCGTCCTACGAGCAGTACTTC.